The clone carrying this T cell receptor beta chain appeared a few times. Its antigen is undetermined. The ends lost 4 bases at V and 3 bases at J; junction bases unmatched: 8. Looked up from germline, CDR1 is GTSNPN and CDR2 is SVGIG (reference sequence). The CDR3 is 14 amino acids. The assay was immunoSEQ multiplex PCR, and TCRdb's table has in-frame clones only and misses some. The data contain about 3,100 clones, 23% of them singletons. The data were obtained in a study of T cells in localized non-small cell lung cancer. General study findings and limits: A median approximately 57 of the top 100 tumor clones appeared in adjacent lung. Greater blood T cell density accompanied longer overall survival.

The J gene is TRBJ1-1, the V gene TRBV30, with 7 bases matching TRBD1. The source material was normal lung tissue next to the tumor, sampled before any cancer treatment. The source is a woman between 40 and 69 years old with stage I lung adenocarcinoma. The CDR3 DNA reads as TGTGCCTGGACCAAGACAGGGATTGACACTGAAGCTTTCTTT. It codes for CAWTKTGIDTEAFF.